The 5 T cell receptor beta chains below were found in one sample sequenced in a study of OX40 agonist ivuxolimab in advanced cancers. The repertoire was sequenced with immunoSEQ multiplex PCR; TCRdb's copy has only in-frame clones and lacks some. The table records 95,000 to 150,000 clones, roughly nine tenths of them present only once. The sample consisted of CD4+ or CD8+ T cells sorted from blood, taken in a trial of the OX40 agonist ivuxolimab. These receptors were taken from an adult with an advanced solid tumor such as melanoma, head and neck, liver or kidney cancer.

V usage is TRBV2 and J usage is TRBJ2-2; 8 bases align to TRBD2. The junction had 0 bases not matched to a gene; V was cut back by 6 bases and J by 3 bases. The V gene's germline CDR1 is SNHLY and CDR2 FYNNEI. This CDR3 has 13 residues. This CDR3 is CASRRGDTGELFF. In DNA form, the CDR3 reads TGTGCCAGCAGGCGGGGGGACACCGGGGAGCTGTTTTTT. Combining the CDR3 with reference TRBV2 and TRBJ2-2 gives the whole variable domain EPEVTQTPSHQVTQMGQEVILRCVPISNHLYFYWYRQILGQKVEFLVSFYNNEISEKSEIFDDQFSVERPDGSNFTLKIRSTKLEDSAMYFCASRRGDTGELFFGEGSRLTVL.

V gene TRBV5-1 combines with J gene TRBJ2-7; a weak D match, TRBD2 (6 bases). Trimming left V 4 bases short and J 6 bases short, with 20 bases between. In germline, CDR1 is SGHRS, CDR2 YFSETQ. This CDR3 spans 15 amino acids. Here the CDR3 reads CASSPARGGKGEQYF. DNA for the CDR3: TGCGCCAGCAGCCCGGCGCGTGGGGGGAAGGGCGAGCAGTACTTC.

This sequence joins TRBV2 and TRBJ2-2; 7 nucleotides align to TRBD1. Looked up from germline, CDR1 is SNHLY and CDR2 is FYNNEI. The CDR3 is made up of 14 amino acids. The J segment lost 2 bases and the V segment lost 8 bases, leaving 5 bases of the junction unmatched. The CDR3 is CASSGQTNTGELFF. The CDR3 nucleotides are TGTGCCAGCTCGGGACAGACTAACACCGGGGAGCTGTTTTTT. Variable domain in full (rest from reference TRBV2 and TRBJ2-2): EPEVTQTPSHQVTQMGQEVILRCVPISNHLYFYWYRQILGQKVEFLVSFYNNEISEKSEIFDDQFSVERPDGSNFTLKIRSTKLEDSAMYFCASSGQTNTGELFFGEGSRLTVL.

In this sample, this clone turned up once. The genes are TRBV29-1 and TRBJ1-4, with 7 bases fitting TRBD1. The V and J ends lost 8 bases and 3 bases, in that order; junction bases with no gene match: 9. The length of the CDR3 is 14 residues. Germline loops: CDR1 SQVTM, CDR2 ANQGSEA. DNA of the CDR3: TGCAGCTTCTCCCGGGACAGCTCTAATGAAAAACTGTTTTTT. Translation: CSFSRDSSNEKLFF.

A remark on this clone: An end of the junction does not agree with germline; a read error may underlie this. CDR3 DNA: TGTGCCAGCAGTTCTAGCGGGCCGTTGACCGGGGAGCTGGTTTTT. Amino acids: CASSSSGPLTGELVF. The chain combines TRBV6-4 with TRBJ2-2, with 8 nucleotides matching TRBD2. The CDR3 totals 15 residues. Per the germline V gene, CDR1 is MRHNA and CDR2 is SNTAGT.